These 21 T cell receptor beta chains originate from one sample sequenced in a study of graft-versus-host responses after intestinal transplantation. Method: immunoSEQ multiplex PCR; TCRdb's copy keeps in-frame clones and lacks some. This table holds 40,000 or so clones, about 95% found once. This specimen consisted of PBMCs, obtained 16 days after intestinal transplant. These receptors originate from a human patient who received an intestinal transplant, so some T cells may come from the graft donor.

V is TRBV28 and J is TRBJ2-1; D unclear. Trimming removed 4 bases from V and 9 bases from J, with 7 bases in between. The CDR3 spans 11 residues. Germline CDR1 and CDR2: MDHEN and SYDVKM. CDR3 nucleotide sequence: TGTGCCAGCAGTTATATAGGTGAGCAGTTCTTC. This codes for CASSYIGEQFF.

This clone appeared a single time. The chain has TRBV4-1 and TRBJ2-7; perhaps TRBD1 as D (6 bases). Germline V gene sequence: CDR1 MGHRA, CDR2 YSYEKL. Trimming stripped 1 base from V and 0 bases from J, with 22 bases between. The CDR3 spans 19 residues. CDR3: CASSQALPYYRDRSYEQYF. CDR3 bases: TGCGCCAGCAGCCAAGCTCTCCCCTACTACAGGGACCGCTCCTACGAGCAGTACTTC.

The chain carries TRBV4-1 and TRBJ2-7; 7 bases align to TRBD1. The CDR3 runs 16 residues. CDR1 and CDR2 from the germline V gene are MGHRA and YSYEKL. V dropped 1 base and J dropped 2; count of bases not matched to a gene: 8. Here the CDR3 reads CASSQAPGTAAYEQYF. As DNA, the CDR3 is TGCGCCAGCAGCCAAGCGCCAGGGACAGCGGCCTACGAGCAGTACTTC.

The rearrangement uses TRBV6-5 and TRBJ1-4; D not resolved. The CDR3 runs to 16 residues. The germline gives CDR1 MNHEY, CDR2 SVGAGI. Between the trimmed V and J ends, which lost 0 bases and 6 bases, there was a span of 14 bases. The CDR3 loop is CASSYSPDTRDEKLFF. DNA of the CDR3: TGTGCCAGCAGTTACTCGCCAGATACAAGGGATGAAAAACTGTTTTTT.

This chain links TRBV28 with TRBJ1-5, with 9 bases fitting TRBD1. The CDR3 loop spans 15 amino acids. With V trimmed by 2 bases and J by 4 bases, 3 bases remained unmatched. Germline CDR1 reads MDHEN; CDR2 reads SYDVKM. CDR3 nucleotide sequence: TGTGCCAGCAGTTTAGGGACAGGGCCTAATCAGCCCCAGCATTTT. This translates into CASSLGTGPNQPQHF.

The table lists this clone with a count of one. The chain employs TRBV19 and TRBJ2-1, with a tentative D call TRBD2 (6 bases). Per germline, CDR1 LNHDA and CDR2 SQIVND (reference sequence). This CDR3 has 15 residues. V lost 6 bases and J 0 bases, leaving 12 bases between the germline ends. The CDR3 DNA reads as TGTGCCAGTAGAAACGCGGGGTTCTCCTACAATGAGCAGTTCTTC. This sequence encodes CASRNAGFSYNEQFF.

This chain connects TRBV11-2 to TRBJ2-3, with 7 positions matching TRBD2. The V and J ends lost 5 bases and 3 bases, in that order; junction bases with no gene match: 11. CDR3 length equals 16 residues. Germline V gene data show CDR1 as SGHAT and CDR2 as FQNNGV. CDR3 coding DNA: TGTGCCAGCAGCCCGGCTAGCGGCCCCTCAACAGATACGCAGTATTTT. Translation: CASSPASGPSTDTQYF.

V and J are TRBV9 and TRBJ2-7; TRBD2 aligns across 9 bases. Trimming removed 0 bases from V and 6 bases from J; junction bases left unmatched: 4. Germline CDR1 and CDR2: SGDLS and YYNGEE. The CDR3 length is 14 residues. In nucleotides, the CDR3 is TGTGCCAGCAGCGTAGGGGGTAGCGGGAGCGAGCAGTACTTC. This encodes CASSVGGSGSEQYF.

The genes are TRBV28 and TRBJ2-3, with 10 bases aligning to TRBD2. V trimming: 2 bases; J trimming: 3 bases; junction bases outside the gene matches: 11. CDR3 length equals 18 residues. The V gene's germline CDR1 is MDHEN and CDR2 SYDVKM. CDR3 in amino acids: CASSLQASGSPGTDTQYF. CDR3 in DNA: TGTGCCAGCAGTTTACAGGCTAGCGGGAGCCCCGGGACAGATACGCAGTATTTT.

This rearrangement joins TRBV5-1 to TRBJ2-6, with D perhaps matching TRBD2 (6 bases). This CDR3 contains 16 residues. The V gene lost 4 bases and the J gene lost 0 bases, with 11 bases spanning the gap. The germline V gene encodes CDR1 SGHRS and CDR2 YFSETQ. CDR3 in amino acids: CASSGGSLSGANVLTF. CDR3 nucleotides: TGCGCCAGCAGCGGGGGGTCACTCTCTGGGGCCAACGTCCTGACTTTC.

V and J are TRBV30 and TRBJ2-7; weak D call: TRBD2 (6 bases). Germline loops: CDR1 GTSNPN, CDR2 SVGIG (reference sequence). The CDR3 is 16 residues long. V lost 1 base to trimming and J lost 1 base, with 17 bases between them. The CDR3 loop reads CAWSAPAGLLSYEQYF. CDR3 in DNA: TGTGCCTGGAGTGCCCCGGCGGGACTCTTGTCCTACGAGCAGTACTTC. Filled out from reference TRBV30 and TRBJ2-7, the complete variable domain reads SQTIHQWPATLVQPVGSPLSLECTVEGTSNPNLYWYRQAAGRGLQLLFYSVGIGQISSEVPQNLSASRPQDRQFILSSKKLLLSDSGFYLCAWSAPAGLLSYEQYFGPGTRLTVT.

This chain connects TRBV27 to TRBJ2-3, with D uncertain. The CDR3 has 15 amino acids. Germline CDR1 is MNHEY and CDR2 is SMNVEV (reference sequence). Trimming left V 5 bases short and J 4 bases short, with 16 bases between. CDR3 DNA: TGTGCCAGCAGTACCCTACGGGCCTTGGCAGATACGCAGTATTTT. Amino acid sequence: CASSTLRALADTQYF.

The V and J genes are TRBV5-8 and TRBJ1-2; the D gene is possibly TRBD1 (6 bases). Germline CDR1 SGHTS, CDR2 YDEGEE. CDR3 size: 16 residues. The germline V and J ends were trimmed by 2 bases and 6 bases, with 20 bases remaining between them. In nucleotides, the CDR3 is TGTGCCAGCAGCTTTTTAACTGGCAGGGGTTCTAATGGCTACACCTTC. Protein sequence: CASSFLTGRGSNGYTF.

This clone was observed a single time. The chain is built from TRBV5-6 and TRBJ1-1; D is perhaps TRBD1 (5 bases). V lost 6 bases and J 0 bases, leaving 12 bases between the germline ends. CDR1 is SGHDT, CDR2 YYEEEE, per germline. This CDR3 is built from 14 residues. The CDR3 region is CASTWGTVNTEAFF. The CDR3 DNA sequence: TGTGCCAGCACCTGGGGGACGGTGAACACTGAAGCTTTCTTT.

The gene calls are TRBV9 and TRBJ2-1, with D unclear. The CDR3 runs to 13 residues. CDR1 SGDLS and CDR2 YYNGEE come from the germline V gene. V was pared by 2 bases and J by 4 bases, with 7 bases between. The CDR3 region is CASSVKVYNEQFF. CDR3 nucleotide sequence: TGTGCCAGCAGCGTGAAAGTTTACAATGAGCAGTTCTTC.

The chain employs TRBV30 and TRBJ2-7; D perhaps matches TRBD2 (6 bases). V was pared by 3 bases and J by 3 bases, with 18 bases between. Germline CDR1 reads GTSNPN; CDR2 reads SVGIG (reference sequence). The CDR3 has 15 residues. The CDR3, as DNA: TGTGCCTGGAGCGAAGTCGGGGGAGAGGGCTACGAGCAGTACTTC. It yields the protein CAWSEVGGEGYEQYF.

V usage is TRBV4-1 and J usage is TRBJ2-7, with 12 bases aligning to TRBD1. This CDR3 is built from 15 residues. With 1 base clipped from V and 5 bases from J, the junction kept 3 bases outside the gene matches. Germline V gene lookup returns CDR1 MGHRA and CDR2 YSYEKL. The CDR3 bases are TGCGCCAGCAGCCAAGGGAGGGACAGGGGGCACGAGCAGTACTTC. Protein: CASSQGRDRGHEQYF.

This clone was detected only once. This chain links TRBV4-3 with TRBJ2-1, with D tentatively TRBD1 (5 bases). V was shortened by 4 bases and J by 3 bases, with 10 bases between the two germline ends. The V gene's germline CDR1 is LGHNA and CDR2 YSLEER. The CDR3 runs 14 residues. CDR3 in amino acids: CASSPRQFYNEQFF. DNA for the CDR3: TGCGCCAGCAGCCCCCGACAGTTCTACAATGAGCAGTTCTTC.

In DNA form, the CDR3 reads TGCGCCAGCAGCCAAGTCCTGGGGACAGCGGTCTACGAGCAGTACTTC. This translates into CASSQVLGTAVYEQYF. The chain is built from TRBV4-1 and TRBJ2-7; 7 bases match TRBD1. CDR1 and CDR2 (germline): MGHRA, YSYEKL. The CDR3 runs 16 residues. V lost 1 base, J lost 3 bases, and 9 bases stayed unmatched.

The chain has TRBV19 and TRBJ1-1; D is unclear. Per the germline V gene, CDR1 is LNHDA and CDR2 is SQIVND (reference sequence). V was clipped by 4 bases and J by 1 base, with 4 bases between them. The CDR3 has 12 amino acids. The CDR3 loop is CASSTGNTEAFF. As DNA, the CDR3 is TGTGCCAGTAGTACGGGGAACACTGAAGCTTTCTTT. Filled out from reference TRBV19 and TRBJ1-1, the complete variable domain reads DGGITQSPKYLFRKEGQNVTLSCEQNLNHDAMYWYRQDPGQGLRLIYYSQIVNDFQKGDIAEGYSVSREKKESFPLTVTSAQKNPTAFYLCASSTGNTEAFFGQGTRLTVV.

The V call is TRBV9, the J call TRBJ1-2, with TRBD1 as a possible D gene (5 bases). Germline CDR1 and CDR2: SGDLS and YYNGEE. V lost 2 bases to trimming and J lost 0 bases, with 11 bases between them. The CDR3 loop spans 15 amino acids. The CDR3 spells CASSVWTLANYGYTF. In DNA, the CDR3 is TGTGCCAGCAGCGTCTGGACACTTGCTAACTATGGCTACACCTTC. The full variable domain, in which reference TRBV9 and TRBJ1-2 provide the parts outside the CDR3, is DSGVTQTPKHLITATGQRVTLRCSPRSGDLSVYWYQQSLDQGLQFLIQYYNGEERAKGNILERFSAQQFPDLHSELNLSSLELGDSALYFCASSVWTLANYGYTFGSGTRLTVV.